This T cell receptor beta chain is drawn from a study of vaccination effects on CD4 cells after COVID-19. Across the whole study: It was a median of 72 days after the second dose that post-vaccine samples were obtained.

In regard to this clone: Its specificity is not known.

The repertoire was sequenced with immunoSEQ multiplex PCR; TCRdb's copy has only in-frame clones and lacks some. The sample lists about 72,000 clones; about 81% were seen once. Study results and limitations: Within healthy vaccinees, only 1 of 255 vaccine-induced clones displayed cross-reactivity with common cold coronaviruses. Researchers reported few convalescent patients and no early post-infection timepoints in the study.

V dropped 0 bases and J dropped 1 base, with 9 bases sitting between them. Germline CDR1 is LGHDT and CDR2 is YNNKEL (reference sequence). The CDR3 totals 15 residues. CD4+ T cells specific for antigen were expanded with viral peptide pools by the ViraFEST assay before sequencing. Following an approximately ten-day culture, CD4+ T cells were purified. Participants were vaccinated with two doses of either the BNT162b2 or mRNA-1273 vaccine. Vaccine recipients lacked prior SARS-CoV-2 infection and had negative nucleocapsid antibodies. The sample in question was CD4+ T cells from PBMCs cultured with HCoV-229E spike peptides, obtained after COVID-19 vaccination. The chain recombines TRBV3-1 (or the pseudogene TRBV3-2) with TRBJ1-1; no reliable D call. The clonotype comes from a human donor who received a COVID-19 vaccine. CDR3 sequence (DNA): TGTGCCAGCAGCCAAGATAGATTGGGGAACACTGAAGCTTTCTTT. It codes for CASSQDRLGNTEAFF.